A selection of T cell receptor beta chains follows, all from one sample in a study of T cell responses to AZD1222 COVID-19 vaccine. Using immunoSEQ multiplex PCR, the repertoire was profiled, and TCRdb retains in-frame clones only, with some absent. The repertoire holds 160,000 or so clones, 90% seen once, with about 2% in the top ten. This sample comprised peripheral blood, obtained on day 0 of AZD1222 vaccination. The receptors derive from an adult in good health. Both conserved end residues are part of each CDR3. The D gene is left open where the match is weak. Size is stated for part of the rows, as once, few or many counts, or as a class when the clone is expanded.

. | TRBJ2-2 | TRBV29-1 | . | CSAGGGNTGELFF | TGCAGCGCCGGGGGCGGGAACACCGGGGAGCTGTTTTTT
. | TRBJ2-7 | TRBV7-9 | . | CASSSDDYEQYF | TGTGCCAGCAGCTCAGACGACTACGAGCAGTACTTC
. | TRBJ1-2 | TRBV5-1 | . | CASSLGEGGYGYTF | TGCGCCAGCAGCTTAGGCGAGGGAGGATATGGCTACACCTTC
. | TRBJ1-3 | TRBV18 | . | CASSPPSSRTAAGNTIYF | TGTGCCAGCTCACCACCCTCCTCTCGGACAGCTGCTGGAAACACCATATATTTT
. | TRBJ2-1 | TRBV28 | few | CASSFLRGRAGEQFF | TGTGCCAGCAGTTTTCTCCGGGGGCGGGCCGGTGAGCAGTTCTTC
. | TRBJ1-1 | TRBV7-9 | once | CASSPRINAEAFF | TGTGCCAGCAGCCCCCGGATAAACGCTGAAGCTTTCTTT
TRBD2 | TRBJ2-1 | TRBV7-3 | once | CASSLGGSRYNEQFF | TGTGCCAGCAGCTTAGGCGGGAGTCGGTACAATGAGCAGTTCTTC
TRBD2 | TRBJ2-3 | TRBV5-6 | . | CASRTTSGRATDTQYF | TGTGCCAGCAGAACGACTAGCGGGAGGGCCACAGATACGCAGTATTTT
TRBD2 | TRBJ2-1 | TRBV5-1 | . | CASSLVASGYNEQFF | TGCGCCAGCAGCTTGGTTGCTAGCGGTTACAATGAGCAGTTCTTC
TRBD2 | TRBJ2-2 | TRBV27 | . | CASSPSGGAVTGELFF | TGTGCCAGCAGTCCTAGCGGGGGGGCGGTCACCGGGGAGCTGTTTTTT
TRBD1 | TRBJ1-2 | TRBV2 | . | CASSSGQDPDYTF | TGTGCCAGCAGTTCGGGACAGGATCCGGACTACACCTTC
TRBD1 | TRBJ1-6 | TRBV9 | . | CASSGDRGIPPLHF | TGTGCCAGCAGTGGGGACAGGGGGATTCCACCCCTCCACTTT
. | TRBJ2-3 | TRBV5-4 | . | CASSIPTGKSTDTQYF | TGTGCCAGCAGCATTCCAACAGGGAAAAGCACAGATACGCAGTATTTT
. | TRBJ1-1 | TRBV30 | . | CAWSSTGTAYTEAFF | TGTGCCTGGAGTTCAACCGGGACGGCGTACACTGAAGCTTTCTTT
TRBD2 | TRBJ2-3 | TRBV7-2 | . | CASSLGGSADTQYF | TGTGCCAGCAGCTTGGGGGGGTCCGCAGATACGCAGTATTTT
TRBD1 | TRBJ2-2 | TRBV28 | . | CASSFFRDRADTGELFF | TGTGCCAGCAGTTTTTTCCGGGACAGGGCCGACACCGGGGAGCTGTTTTTT
. | TRBJ1-5 | TRBV27 | . | CASSFLGADQPQHF | TGTGCCAGCAGTTTCCTAGGGGCCGATCAGCCCCAGCATTTT
TRBD2 | TRBJ2-5 | TRBV10-3 | . | CAISERRLAGGLVSKETQYF | TGTGCCATCAGTGAGAGGAGACTAGCGGGAGGGCTAGTCTCCAAAGAGACCCAGTACTTC
TRBD1 | TRBJ1-5 | TRBV19 | . | CASSSHRGPQPQHF | TGTGCCAGTAGTTCTCACAGGGGGCCTCAGCCCCAGCATTTT
. | TRBJ2-3 | TRBV29-1 | . | CSADLAVDPAERGTDTQYF | TGCAGCGCAGACCTGGCAGTGGATCCCGCGGAAAGGGGCACAGATACGCAGTATTTT
TRBD2 | TRBJ2-2 | TRBV5-4 | . | CASSPTSGRFSTGELFF | TGTGCCAGCAGCCCGACTAGCGGGAGGTTTAGCACCGGGGAGCTGTTTTTT
. | TRBJ1-4 | TRBV11-2 | . | CASSSDKHNEKLFF | TGTGCCAGCAGCTCGGACAAACATAATGAAAAACTGTTTTTT